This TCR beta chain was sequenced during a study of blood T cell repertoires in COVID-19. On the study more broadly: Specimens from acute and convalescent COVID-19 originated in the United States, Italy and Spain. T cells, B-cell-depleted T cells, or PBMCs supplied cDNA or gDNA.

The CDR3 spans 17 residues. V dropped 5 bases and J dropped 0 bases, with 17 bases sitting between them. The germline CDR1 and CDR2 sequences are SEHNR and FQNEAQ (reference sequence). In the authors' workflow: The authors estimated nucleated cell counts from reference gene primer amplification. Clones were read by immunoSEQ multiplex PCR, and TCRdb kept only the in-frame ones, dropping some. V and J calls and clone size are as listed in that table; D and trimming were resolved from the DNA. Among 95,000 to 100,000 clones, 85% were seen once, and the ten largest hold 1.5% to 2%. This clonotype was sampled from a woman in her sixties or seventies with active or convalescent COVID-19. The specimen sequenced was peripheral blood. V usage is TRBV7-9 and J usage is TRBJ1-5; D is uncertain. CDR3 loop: CASSRRVWEFSNQPQHF. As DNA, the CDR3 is TGTGCCAGCAGCCGACGAGTTTGGGAGTTTAGCAATCAGCCCCAGCATTTT.